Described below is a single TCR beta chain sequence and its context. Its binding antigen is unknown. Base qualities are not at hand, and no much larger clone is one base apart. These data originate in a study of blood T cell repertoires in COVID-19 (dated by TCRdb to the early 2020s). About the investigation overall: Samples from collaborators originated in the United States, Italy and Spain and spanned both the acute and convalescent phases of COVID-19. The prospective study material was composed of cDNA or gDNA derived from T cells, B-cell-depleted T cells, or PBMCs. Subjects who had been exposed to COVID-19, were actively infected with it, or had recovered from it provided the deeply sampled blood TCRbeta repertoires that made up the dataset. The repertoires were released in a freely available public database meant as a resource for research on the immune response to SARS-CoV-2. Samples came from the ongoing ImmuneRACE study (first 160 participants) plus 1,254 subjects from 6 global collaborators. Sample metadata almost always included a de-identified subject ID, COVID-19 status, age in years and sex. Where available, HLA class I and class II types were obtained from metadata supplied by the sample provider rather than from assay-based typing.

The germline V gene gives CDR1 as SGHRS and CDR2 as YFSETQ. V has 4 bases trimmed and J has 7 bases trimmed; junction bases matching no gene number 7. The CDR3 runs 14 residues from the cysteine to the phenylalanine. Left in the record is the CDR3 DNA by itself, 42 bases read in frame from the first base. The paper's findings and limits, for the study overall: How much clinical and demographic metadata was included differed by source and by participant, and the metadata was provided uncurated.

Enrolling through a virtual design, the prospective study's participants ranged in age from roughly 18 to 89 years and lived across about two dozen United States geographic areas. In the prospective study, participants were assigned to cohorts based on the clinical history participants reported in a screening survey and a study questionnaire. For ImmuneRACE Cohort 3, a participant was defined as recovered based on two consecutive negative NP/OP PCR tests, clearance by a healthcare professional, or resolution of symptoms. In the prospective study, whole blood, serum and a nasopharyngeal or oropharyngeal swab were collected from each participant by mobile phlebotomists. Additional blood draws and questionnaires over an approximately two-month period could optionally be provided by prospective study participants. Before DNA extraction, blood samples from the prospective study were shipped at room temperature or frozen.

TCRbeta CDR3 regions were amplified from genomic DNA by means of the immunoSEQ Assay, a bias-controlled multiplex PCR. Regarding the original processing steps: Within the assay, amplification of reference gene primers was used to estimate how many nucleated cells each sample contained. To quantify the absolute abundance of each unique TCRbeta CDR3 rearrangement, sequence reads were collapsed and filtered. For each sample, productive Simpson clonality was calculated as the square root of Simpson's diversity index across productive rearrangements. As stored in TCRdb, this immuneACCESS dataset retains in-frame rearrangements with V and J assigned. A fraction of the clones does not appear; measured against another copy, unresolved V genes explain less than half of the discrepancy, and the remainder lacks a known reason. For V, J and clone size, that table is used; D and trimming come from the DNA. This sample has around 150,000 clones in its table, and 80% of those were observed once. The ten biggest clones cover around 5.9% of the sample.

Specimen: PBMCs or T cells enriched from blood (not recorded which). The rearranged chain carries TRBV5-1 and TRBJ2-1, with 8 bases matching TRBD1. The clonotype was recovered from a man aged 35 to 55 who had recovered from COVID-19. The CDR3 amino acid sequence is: CASSPDRELNEQFF. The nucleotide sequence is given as TGCGCCAGCAGCCCGGACAGGGAGTTGAATGAGCAGTTCTTC. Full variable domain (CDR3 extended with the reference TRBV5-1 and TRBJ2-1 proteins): KAGVTQTPRYLIKTRGQQVTLSCSPISGHRSVSWYQQTPGQGLQFLFEYFSETQRNKGNFPGRFSGRQFSNSRSEMNVSTLELGDSALYLCASSPDRELNEQFFGPGTRLTVL.